This T cell receptor beta chain was observed in a study of blood T cells in healthy people across ages. The use of a sample-barcoded 5' primer and a J-beta primer mix characterized a second PCR of roughly 6 to 11 cycles. Each sample yielded at least 2.5 million CDR3-containing paired-end reads. TCRdb fed the 5' RACE reads into MiXCR, producing one record per CDR3 protein. The sample holds about 730,000 distinct CDR3 sequences; approximately 39% are singletons and the top ten take less than 25%. V shed 0 bases and J shed 1 base, with 10 bases lying between them. This CDR3 has 15 residues. Germline-derived CDR1 and CDR2 are LNHNV and YYDKDF (reference sequence).

Sample: blood. This TCR was recovered from a woman aged 55-69 years in good health. The chain carries TRBV15 and TRBJ2-7; no clear D gene. The CDR3 region is CATSRDSVVSYEQYF. Written as DNA, the CDR3 is TGTGCCACCAGCAGAGATTCCGTAGTATCCTACGAGCAGTACTTC.